One TCR beta chain is described in this entry. Its antigen remains unidentified. Qualities for individual bases were not recorded, and no much larger clone is one base off. These data originate in a study of vaccination effects on CD4 cells after COVID-19 (dated by TCRdb to 2022 to 2024). Regarding the complete study: Each participant received two doses of an mRNA SARS-CoV-2 vaccine, either BNT162b2 or mRNA-1273. Pre-vaccine samples were collected from a couple of convalescent patients 16 days and one week before the first dose, corresponding to 142 and 148 days after COVID-19 diagnosis. SARS-CoV-2 spike-specific CD4+ TCR repertoires were compared before and after mRNA vaccination in COVID-19 convalescent patients and in infection-naive vaccine recipients. A total of ten to eleven COVID-19 convalescent patients and a few SARS-CoV-2-naive healthy vaccine recipients were included in the full study. In the study, cultures from other donors were sequenced using the Oncomine TCR Beta short-read assay on an Illumina iSeq 100.

Library prep was done by the immunoSEQ multiplex PCR assay. DNA from the cultured, isolated CD4+ T cells was subjected to TCR beta CDR3 sequencing. From the authors' description of their analysis: Non-productive TCR sequences were discarded, and reads were trimmed to the CDR3 region, with only CDR3s of 7 or more amino acids retained. The MANAFEST web app was used to identify antigen-specific clonotypes by comparing expansion in peptide wells with expansion in reference cultures. To be called positive, a clone needed expansion at FDR<0.05 compared with the reference and with all other wells, an odds ratio greater than 5, and a frequency greater than 0.1% in two replicate wells. A clonotype was defined as cross-reactive if the clonotype was significantly expanded both in SARS-CoV-2 spike wells and in at least one common cold coronavirus spike condition. CDR3 similarity was assessed by Levenshtein distance using the stringdist R package, and unrooted trees were constructed with ape in R 3.6.1. As stored in TCRdb, this immuneACCESS dataset retains in-frame rearrangements with V and J assigned. A fraction of the clones does not appear; measured against another copy, unresolved V genes explain less than half of the discrepancy, and the remainder lacks a known reason. D and trimming were read from the DNA, whereas the V and J calls and clone size are those reported in that table. In all, the sample holds fewer than 25,000 clones, and approximately 76% of those were seen once. Of the sample, approximately 15% is held by the ten largest clones.

To identify antigen-specific CD4+ T cell clonotypes by their expansion, the ViraFEST assay first stimulated PBMC with viral peptide pools and then applied TCR sequencing. After about 9 days of culture, CD4+ T cells were isolated with the EasySep CD4+ T cell isolation kit. Convalescent patients had PCR-confirmed SARS-CoV-2 infection between March and December 2020, before Alpha, Beta and Delta variants emerged in the United States. Under 2.5 million PBMC per well were cultured with approximately 10 ug/ml peptides in IMDM containing roughly 5% human AB serum, about 9.6 IU/ml IL-2 and gentamicin. On days 3 and 7, half of the culture medium was replaced with fresh IL-2-containing medium. Each peptide stimulation condition was cultured in triplicate wells unless otherwise noted. Using Ficoll-Paque Plus gradient centrifugation, PBMC were separated from whole blood and then either used fresh or cryopreserved at -140C. Overlapping peptide pools spanned the spike proteins of SARS-CoV-2 and the common cold coronaviruses HCoV-NL63, HCoV-OC43 and HCoV-229E. Genomic DNA was extracted from cultured CD4+ T cells with the QIAamp micro DNA kit.

General findings and caveats noted by the study authors: Limitations of the study were the small number of convalescent patients and the absence of early post-infection timepoints. In convalescent patients, the post-vaccine spike-reactive repertoire consisted mainly of new vaccine-induced clones, largely distinct from infection-induced clones. Both infection-induced and vaccine-induced clones contracted markedly at late post-vaccination timepoints, which is consistent with waning T cell responses.

The CDR3 has 13 amino acids, counting the end cysteine and phenylalanine. The read is trimmed to its CDR3 DNA, 39 bases read in frame from base 1. V was cut back by 2 bases and J by 8 bases, leaving a gap of 11 bases between them. The TCR was taken from a human donor who had a prior SARS-CoV-2 infection. Specimen: CD4+ T cells from PBMCs cultured with SARS-CoV-2 spike peptides, collected before COVID-19 vaccination. The sample's cell subset or site label, decoded: SARS-CoV-2 spike overlapping peptide pool stimulation. The rearrangement joined TRBV12-3 or TRBV12-4 to TRBJ2-3; the D gene lacks a confident call. Here is the DNA: TGTGCCAGCAGTTTAAGGAGTTCCGGTACGCAGTATTTT. It translates as CASSLRSSGTQYF.